The clone carrying this T cell receptor beta chain has more than one count but fewer than ten. Antigen unknown. The CDR3 spans 18 residues. The V gene's germline CDR1 is DFQATT and CDR2 SNEGSKA (reference sequence). V was pared by 6 bases and J by 1 base, with 16 bases of the junction left unmatched. This entry is derived from a study of CD8 T cells in ankylosing spondylitis. TCRdb re-called the 5' RACE reads with MiXCR, one entry per CDR3 protein. This sample has 200,000 or so distinct CDR3 sequences, with under 15% found just once. General study findings and limits: Significantly higher representation of disease-linked clones was reported for matched ankylosing spondylitis synovial fluid. Clones linked to the disease showed a CD8+ phenotype. They occurred at relatively low frequencies in peripheral blood.

Source material: blood, either unsorted or a sorted T cell fraction (not recorded which). This rearrangement joins TRBV20-1 to TRBJ2-3, with 10 bases fitting TRBD2. This clonotype was sampled from a female donor with ankylosing spondylitis or in good health (not recorded which). The CDR3 DNA follows: TGCAGTGCCTCTTCTACACTAGCGGGAACAACGCGCACAGATACGCAGTATTTT. Protein product: CSASSTLAGTTRTDTQYF.